This T cell receptor beta chain was profiled in a study of human T cells and chemical hapten exposure. Broader study findings: Patch test score rose with PT1 expanded TCRs, significant at 8, 16, 32, not 4. Controls formed significantly fewer large CDR3 similarity clusters than expanded TCRs did.

In the case of this clonotype: The target antigen is unknown.

The V gene lost 5 bases and the J gene lost 2 bases, with 19 bases spanning the gap. The CDR3 sequence is 16 residues long. Time point given: pre-sensitization, week 0. Documented treatment: therapeutic diphenylcyclopropenone sensitization with weekly scalp DPC. MiXCR, applied by TCRdb to the RACE reads, yields one record per CDR3 protein. The profile shows around 380,000 distinct CDR3 sequences, 5% to 6.5% of them singletons. The input for sequencing was whole blood, taken in connection with sensitization to the hapten diphenylcyclopropenone (DPC). The clonotype was recovered from a woman between 18 and 30 years old with alopecia areata. Some clones in this sample may be carry-over from other donors' samples. The chain uses TRBV12-3 or TRBV12-4 and TRBJ2-7; a weak D match, TRBD2 (5 bases). The CDR3 DNA is TGTGCCAGCAGTCCCAACCGGCCCCCCGGGGCCTACGAGCAGTACTTC. It codes for CASSPNRPPGAYEQYF.